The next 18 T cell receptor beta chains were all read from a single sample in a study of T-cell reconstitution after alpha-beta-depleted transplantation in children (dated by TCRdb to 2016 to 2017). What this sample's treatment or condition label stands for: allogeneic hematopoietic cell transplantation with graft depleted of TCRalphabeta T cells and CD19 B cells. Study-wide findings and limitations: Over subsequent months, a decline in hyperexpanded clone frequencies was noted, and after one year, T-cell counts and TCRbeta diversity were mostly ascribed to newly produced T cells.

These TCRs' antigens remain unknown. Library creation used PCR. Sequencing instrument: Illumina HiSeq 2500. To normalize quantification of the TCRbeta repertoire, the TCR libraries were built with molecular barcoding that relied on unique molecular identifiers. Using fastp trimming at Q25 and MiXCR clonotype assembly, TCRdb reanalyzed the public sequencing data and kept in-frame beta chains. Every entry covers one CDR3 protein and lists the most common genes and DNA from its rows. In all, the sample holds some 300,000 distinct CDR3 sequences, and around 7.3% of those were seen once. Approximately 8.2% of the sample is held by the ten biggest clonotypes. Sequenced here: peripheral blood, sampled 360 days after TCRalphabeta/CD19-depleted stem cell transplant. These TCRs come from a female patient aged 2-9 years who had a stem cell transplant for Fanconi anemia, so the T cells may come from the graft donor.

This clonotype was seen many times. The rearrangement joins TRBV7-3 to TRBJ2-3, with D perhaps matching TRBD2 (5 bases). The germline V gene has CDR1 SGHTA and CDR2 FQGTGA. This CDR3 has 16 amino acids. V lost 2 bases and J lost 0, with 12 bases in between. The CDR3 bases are TGTGCCAGCAGCTTAGCTGGGAGAGGGAGCACAGATACGCAGTATTTT. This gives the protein CASSLAGRGSTDTQYF. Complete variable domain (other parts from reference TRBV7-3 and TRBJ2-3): GAGVSQTPSNKVTEKGKYVELRCDPISGHTALYWYRQSLGQGPEFLIYFQGTGAADDSGLPNDRFFAVRPEGSVSTLKIQRTERGDSAVYLCASSLAGRGSTDTQYFGPGTRLTVL.

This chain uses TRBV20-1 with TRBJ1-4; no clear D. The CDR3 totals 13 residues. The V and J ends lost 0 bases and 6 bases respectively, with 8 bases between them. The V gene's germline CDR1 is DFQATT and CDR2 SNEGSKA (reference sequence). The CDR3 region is CSARDSHYEKLFF. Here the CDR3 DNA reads TGCAGTGCTAGAGATTCCCATTATGAAAAACTGTTTTTT.

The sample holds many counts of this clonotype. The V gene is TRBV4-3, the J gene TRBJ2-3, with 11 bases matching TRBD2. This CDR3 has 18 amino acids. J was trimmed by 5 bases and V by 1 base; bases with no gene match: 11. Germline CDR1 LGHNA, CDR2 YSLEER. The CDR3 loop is CASSQALQASGGRDTQYF. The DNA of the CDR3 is TGCGCCAGCAGCCAAGCCCTCCAAGCTAGCGGGGGGCGAGATACGCAGTATTTT.

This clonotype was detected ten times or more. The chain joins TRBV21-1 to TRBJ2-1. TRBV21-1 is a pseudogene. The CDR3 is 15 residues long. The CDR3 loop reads CASSKGPGLYNEQFF. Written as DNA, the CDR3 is TGTGCCAGCAGCAAAGGCCCGGGACTCTACAATGAGCAGTTCTTC.

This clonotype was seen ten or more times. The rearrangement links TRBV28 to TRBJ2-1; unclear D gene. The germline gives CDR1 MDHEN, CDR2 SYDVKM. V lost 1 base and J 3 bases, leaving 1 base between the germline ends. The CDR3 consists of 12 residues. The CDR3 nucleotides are TGTGCCAGCAGTTTATACTACAATGAGCAGTTCTTC. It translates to CASSLYYNEQFF.

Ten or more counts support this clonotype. CDR3 in amino acids: CASSAPGKGYYGYTF. The CDR3 DNA sequence: TGTGCCAGCAGCGCTCCAGGGAAAGGCTATTATGGCTACACCTTC. This sequence joins TRBV9 and TRBJ1-2; the D gene is possibly TRBD1 (5 bases). Germline CDR1 reads SGDLS; CDR2 reads YYNGEE. Trimming removed 3 bases at V and 5 bases at J, with 17 bases between. The CDR3 length is 15 residues.

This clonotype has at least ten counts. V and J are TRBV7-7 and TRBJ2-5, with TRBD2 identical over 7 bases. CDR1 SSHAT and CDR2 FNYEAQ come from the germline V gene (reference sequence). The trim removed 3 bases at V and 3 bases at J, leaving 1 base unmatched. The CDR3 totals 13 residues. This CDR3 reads CASSFAGEETQYF. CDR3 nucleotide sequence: TGTGCCAGCAGCTTTGCGGGGGAAGAGACCCAGTACTTC. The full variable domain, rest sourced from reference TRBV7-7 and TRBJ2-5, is GAGVSQSPRYKVTKRGQDVTLRCDPISSHATLYWYQQALGQGPEFLTYFNYEAQPDKSGLPSDRFSAERPEGSISTLTIQRTEQRDSAMYRCASSFAGEETQYFGPGTRLLVL.

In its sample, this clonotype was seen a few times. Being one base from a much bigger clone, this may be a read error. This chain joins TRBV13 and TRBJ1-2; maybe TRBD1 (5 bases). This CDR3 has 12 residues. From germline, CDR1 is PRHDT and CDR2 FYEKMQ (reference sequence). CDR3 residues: CAGSFSGSGYTF. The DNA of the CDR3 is TGTGCCGGCAGCTTCTCAGGGAGCGGCTACACCTTC.

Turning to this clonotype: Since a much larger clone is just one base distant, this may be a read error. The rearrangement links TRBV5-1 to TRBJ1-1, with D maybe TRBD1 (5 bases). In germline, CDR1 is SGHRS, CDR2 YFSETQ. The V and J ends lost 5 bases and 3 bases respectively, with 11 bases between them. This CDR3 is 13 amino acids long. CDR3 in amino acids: CASRGRTDTEAFF. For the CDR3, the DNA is TGCGCCAGCAGGGGACGTACGGACACTGAAGCTTTCTTT. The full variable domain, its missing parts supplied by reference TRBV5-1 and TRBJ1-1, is KAGVTQTPRYLIKTRGQQVTLSCSPISGHRSVSWYQQTPGQGLQFLFEYFSETQRNKGNFPGRFSGRQFSNSRSEMNVSTLELGDSALYLCASRGRTDTEAFFGQGTRLTVV.

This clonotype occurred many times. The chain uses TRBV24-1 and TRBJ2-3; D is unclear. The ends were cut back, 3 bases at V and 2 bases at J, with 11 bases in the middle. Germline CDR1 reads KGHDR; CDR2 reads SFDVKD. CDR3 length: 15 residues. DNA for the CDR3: TGTGCCACCAGTGATCAGCGAACCCACACAGATACGCAGTATTTT. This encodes CATSDQRTHTDTQYF.

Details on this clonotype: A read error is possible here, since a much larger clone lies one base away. Here the CDR3 reads CASSLDYRTDTKYF. Here the CDR3 DNA reads TGTGCCAGCAGCCTTGACTACCGCACAGATACGAAGTATTTT. V gene TRBV14 combines with J gene TRBJ2-3; maybe TRBD2 (5 bases). Germline CDR1 reads SGHDN; CDR2 reads FVKESK. The CDR3 runs 14 residues. The whole variable domain, remainder taken from reference TRBV14 and TRBJ2-3, is EAGVTQFPSHSVIEKGQTVTLRCDPISGHDNLYWYRRVMGKEIKFLLHFVKESKQDESGMPNNRFLAERTGGTYSTLKVQPAELEDSGVYFCASSLDYRTDTKYFGPGTRLTVL.

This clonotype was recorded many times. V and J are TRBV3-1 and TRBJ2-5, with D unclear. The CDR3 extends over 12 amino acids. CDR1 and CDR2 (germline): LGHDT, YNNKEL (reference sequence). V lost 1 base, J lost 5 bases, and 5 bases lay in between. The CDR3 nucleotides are TGTGCCAGCAGCCAAGTTCCGGAGACCCAGTACTTC. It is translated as CASSQVPETQYF.

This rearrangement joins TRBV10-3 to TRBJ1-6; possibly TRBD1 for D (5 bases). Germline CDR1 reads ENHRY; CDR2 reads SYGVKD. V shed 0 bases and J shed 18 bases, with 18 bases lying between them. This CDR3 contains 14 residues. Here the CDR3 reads CAISESVRQFYPHF. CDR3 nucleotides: TGTGCCATCAGTGAGTCCGTTCGACAGTTCTATCCCCACTTT.

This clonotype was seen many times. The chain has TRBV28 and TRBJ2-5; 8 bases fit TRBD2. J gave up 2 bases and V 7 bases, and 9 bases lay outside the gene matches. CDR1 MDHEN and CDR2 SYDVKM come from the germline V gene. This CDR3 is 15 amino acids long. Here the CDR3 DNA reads TGTGCCAGCAAAAGCGGCGGGGGGCTTCAAGAGACCCAGTACTTC. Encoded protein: CASKSGGGLQETQYF.

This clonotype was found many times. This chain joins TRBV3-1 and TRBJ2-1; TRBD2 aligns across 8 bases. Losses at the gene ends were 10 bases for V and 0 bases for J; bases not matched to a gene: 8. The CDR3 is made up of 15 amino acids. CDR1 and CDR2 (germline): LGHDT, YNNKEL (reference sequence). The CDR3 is CATSTGTSSYNEQFF. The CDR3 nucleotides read TGTGCCACCTCAACCGGGACTAGCTCCTACAATGAGCAGTTCTTC.

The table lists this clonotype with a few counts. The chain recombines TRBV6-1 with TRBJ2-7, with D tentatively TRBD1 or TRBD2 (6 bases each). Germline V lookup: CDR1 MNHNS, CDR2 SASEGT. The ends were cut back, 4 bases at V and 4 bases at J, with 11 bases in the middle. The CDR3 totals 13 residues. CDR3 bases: TGTGCCAGCAGTGTTGGGGGGCTATACGAGCAGTACTTC. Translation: CASSVGGLYEQYF.

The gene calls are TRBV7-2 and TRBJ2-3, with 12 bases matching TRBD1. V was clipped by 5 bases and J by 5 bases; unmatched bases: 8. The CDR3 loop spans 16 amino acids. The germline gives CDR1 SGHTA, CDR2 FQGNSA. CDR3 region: CASSTGQGATGDTQYF. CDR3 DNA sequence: TGTGCCAGCAGCACGGGACAGGGGGCGACCGGAGATACGCAGTATTTT.

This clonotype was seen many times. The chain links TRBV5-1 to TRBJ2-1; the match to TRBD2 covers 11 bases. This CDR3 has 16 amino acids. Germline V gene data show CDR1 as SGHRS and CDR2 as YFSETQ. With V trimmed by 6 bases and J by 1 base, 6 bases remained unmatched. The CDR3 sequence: CASNRLAGRSYNEQFF. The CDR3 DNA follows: TGCGCCAGCAACAGACTAGCGGGACGGTCCTACAATGAGCAGTTCTTC.